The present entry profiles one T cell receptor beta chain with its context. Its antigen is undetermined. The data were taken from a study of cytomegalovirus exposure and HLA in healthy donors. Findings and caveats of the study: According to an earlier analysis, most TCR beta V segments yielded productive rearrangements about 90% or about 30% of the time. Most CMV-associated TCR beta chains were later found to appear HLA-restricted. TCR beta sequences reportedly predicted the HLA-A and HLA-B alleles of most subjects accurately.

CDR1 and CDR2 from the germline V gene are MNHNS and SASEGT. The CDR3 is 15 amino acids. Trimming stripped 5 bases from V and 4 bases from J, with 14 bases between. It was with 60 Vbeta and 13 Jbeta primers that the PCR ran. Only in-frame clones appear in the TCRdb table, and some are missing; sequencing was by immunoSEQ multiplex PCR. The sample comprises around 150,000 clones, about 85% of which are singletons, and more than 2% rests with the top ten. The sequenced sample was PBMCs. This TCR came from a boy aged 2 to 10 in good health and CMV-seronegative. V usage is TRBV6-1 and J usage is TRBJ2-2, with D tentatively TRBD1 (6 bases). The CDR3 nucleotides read TGTGCCAGCAGTTCACTTCACAGGGCCACCGGGGAGCTGTTTTTT. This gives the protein CASSSLHRATGELFF.